This T cell receptor beta chain was captured by sequencing in a study of blood T cell repertoires in COVID-19. Only in-frame clones appear in the TCRdb table, and some are missing; sequencing was by immunoSEQ multiplex PCR. The table shows 75,000 to 95,000 clones, with 90% to 95% occurring only once. This CDR3 is built from 15 residues. Germline-derived CDR1 and CDR2 are SGHNT and YYREEE (reference sequence). V lost 4 bases to trimming and J lost 4 bases; unmatched junction nucleotides: 9. Material for sequencing was peripheral blood. The chain has TRBV5-4 and TRBJ2-3; 7 nucleotides agree with TRBD2. This TCR derives from a man in his fifties or sixties with acute or convalescent COVID-19. In DNA form, the CDR3 reads TGTGCCAGCAGCCCTGGGGGGGAGGAGGCAGATACGCAGTATTTT. Its translation is CASSPGGEEADTQYF.